Below are 9 T cell receptor beta chains sequenced from a single sample in a study of CD4 T cells in relation to SARS-CoV-2 and coronaviruses. CD4+ T cells from unexposed donors were obtained before the COVID-19 pandemic (2011-2018). The method was immunoSEQ multiplex PCR; TCRdb's version includes in-frame clones alone and lacks a portion of them. The data show around 56,000 clones, about nine tenths seen once. The sequenced sample consisted of memory CD4+ T cells from PBMCs. Every receptor here comes from a human donor in good health.

The rearrangement links TRBV7-9 to TRBJ1-4; TRBD1 might be the D (6 bases). V was shortened by 1 base and J by 3 bases, with 9 bases between the two germline ends. The CDR3 length is 15 residues. Germline CDR1 is SEHNR and CDR2 is FQNEAQ (reference sequence). The CDR3 sequence: CASSLGQVSNEKLFF. The CDR3 DNA reads as TGTGCCAGCAGCTTAGGACAGGTATCTAATGAAAAACTGTTTTTT.

The chain employs TRBV19 and TRBJ2-7; 7 bases fit TRBD2. V trimming: 10 bases; J trimming: 4 bases; junction bases outside the gene matches: 16. The CDR3 has 15 residues. The germline V gene encodes CDR1 LNHDA and CDR2 SQIVND (reference sequence). The CDR3 coding sequence is TGTGCCACCTCAGCCGCGACGGGAGGTCGGTACGAGCAGTACTTC. The encoded protein is CATSAATGGRYEQYF.

The gene calls are TRBV5-1 and TRBJ1-4; perhaps TRBD1 as D (6 bases). The CDR3 extends over 15 amino acids. The V end was cut by 4 bases, the J end by 7 bases, with 17 bases between. Germline CDR1 is SGHRS and CDR2 is YFSETQ. The CDR3 DNA sequence: TGCGCCAGCAGCCGGGATGGGGGGCTAAGTGAAAAACTGTTTTTT. This translates into CASSRDGGLSEKLFF.

J is TRBJ1-4 and V is TRBV2, with 7 bases matching TRBD1. Germline CDR1 SNHLY, CDR2 FYNNEI. CDR3 length: 18 residues. The V and J ends lost 6 bases and 0 bases, in that order; junction bases with no gene match: 13. The CDR3 sequence: CASREIPGQLATNEKLFF. The DNA for the CDR3 is TGTGCCAGCAGGGAAATACCGGGACAGCTAGCAACTAATGAAAAACTGTTTTTT.

The sample holds a few counts of this clone. The DNA for the CDR3 is TGTGCCAGCAGGTTTAGCGGGAGAGGGAACAATGAGCAGTTCTTC. It yields the protein CASRFSGRGNNEQFF. The rearrangement links TRBV27 to TRBJ2-1, with 9 bases matching TRBD2. In germline, CDR1 is MNHEY, CDR2 SMNVEV (reference sequence). The CDR3 is 15 residues long. The V and J ends lost 6 bases and 5 bases, in that order; junction bases with no gene match: 8.

The CDR3 region has the DNA TGTGCCAGCAGTGAAGATAGGACAGGCCTCTCTGGGGCCAACGTCCTGACTTTC. Translating gives CASSEDRTGLSGANVLTF. This sequence joins TRBV6-1 and TRBJ2-6, with TRBD1 identical over 7 bases. CDR1 and CDR2 (germline): MNHNS, SASEGT. The V and J ends lost 1 base and 0 bases, in that order; junction bases with no gene match: 6. The CDR3 covers 18 residues.

This clone has a single count. The rearrangement joins TRBV5-1 to TRBJ2-1; possibly TRBD2 for D (5 bases). This CDR3 is built from 11 residues. V lost 7 bases and J lost 3, with 5 bases in between. The germline V gene encodes CDR1 SGHRS and CDR2 YFSETQ. Here the CDR3 DNA reads TGCGCCAGCCGGGGCTACAATGAGCAGTTCTTC. Amino acids: CASRGYNEQFF. Based on the CDR3 plus reference TRBV5-1 and TRBJ2-1, the full variable domain is KAGVTQTPRYLIKTRGQQVTLSCSPISGHRSVSWYQQTPGQGLQFLFEYFSETQRNKGNFPGRFSGRQFSNSRSEMNVSTLELGDSALYLCASRGYNEQFFGPGTRLTVL.

This chain uses TRBV25-1 with TRBJ2-7; a possible D gene is TRBD2 (6 bases). The CDR3 totals 15 residues. Trimming shortened V by 2 bases and J by 4 bases, and 15 bases separated the two germline ends. The germline gives CDR1 MGHDK, CDR2 SYGVNS. In DNA form, the CDR3 reads TGTGCCAGCAGTGAAGCCGGCGGAGGGGTTTACGAGCAGTACTTC. Amino acids: CASSEAGGGVYEQYF.

V is TRBV27 and J is TRBJ2-3, with D possibly TRBD2 on 5 matching bases. Germline V gene data show CDR1 as MNHEY and CDR2 as SMNVEV (reference sequence). The V end was cut by 4 bases, the J end by 6 bases, with 20 bases between. The CDR3 has 16 amino acids. The CDR3, as DNA: TGTGCCAGCAGTTCCCCGCGACGGGCAGACTACGATACGCAGTATTTT. It encodes CASSSPRRADYDTQYF.